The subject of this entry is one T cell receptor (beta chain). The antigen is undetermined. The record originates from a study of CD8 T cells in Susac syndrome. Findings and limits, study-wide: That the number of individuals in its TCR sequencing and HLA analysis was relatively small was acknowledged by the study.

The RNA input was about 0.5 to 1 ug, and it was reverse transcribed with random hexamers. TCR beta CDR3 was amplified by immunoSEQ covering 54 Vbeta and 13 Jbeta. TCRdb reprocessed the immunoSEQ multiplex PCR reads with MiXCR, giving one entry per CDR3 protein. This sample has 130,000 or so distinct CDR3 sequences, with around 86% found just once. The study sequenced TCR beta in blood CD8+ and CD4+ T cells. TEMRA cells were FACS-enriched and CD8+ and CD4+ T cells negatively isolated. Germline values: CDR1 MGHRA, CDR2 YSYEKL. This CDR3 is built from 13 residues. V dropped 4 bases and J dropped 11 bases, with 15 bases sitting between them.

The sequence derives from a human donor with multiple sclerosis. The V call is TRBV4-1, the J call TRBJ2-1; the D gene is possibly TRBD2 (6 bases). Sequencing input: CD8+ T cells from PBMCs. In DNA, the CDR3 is TGCGCCAGCAGCCCCCCTTCCCGGGAGAAGCAGTTCTTC. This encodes CASSPPSREKQFF.